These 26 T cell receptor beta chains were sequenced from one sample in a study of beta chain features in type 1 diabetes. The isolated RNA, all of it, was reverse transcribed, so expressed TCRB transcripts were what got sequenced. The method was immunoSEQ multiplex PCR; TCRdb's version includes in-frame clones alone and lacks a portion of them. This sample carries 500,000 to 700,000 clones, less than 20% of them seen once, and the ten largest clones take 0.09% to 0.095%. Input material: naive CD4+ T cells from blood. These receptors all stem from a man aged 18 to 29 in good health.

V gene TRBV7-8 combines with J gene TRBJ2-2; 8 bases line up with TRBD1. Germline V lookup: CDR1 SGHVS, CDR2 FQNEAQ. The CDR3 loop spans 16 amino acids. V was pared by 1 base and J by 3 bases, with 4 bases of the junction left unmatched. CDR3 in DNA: TGTGCCAGCAGCTTAGGACAGGGGACTTACACCGGGGAGCTGTTTTTT. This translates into CASSLGQGTYTGELFF.

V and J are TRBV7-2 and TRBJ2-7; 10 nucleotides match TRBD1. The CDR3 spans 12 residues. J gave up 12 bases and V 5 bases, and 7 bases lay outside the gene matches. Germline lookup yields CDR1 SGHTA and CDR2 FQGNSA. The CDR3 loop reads CASSLDRGLTYF. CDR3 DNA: TGTGCCAGCAGCCTCGACAGGGGGCTAACGTACTTC.

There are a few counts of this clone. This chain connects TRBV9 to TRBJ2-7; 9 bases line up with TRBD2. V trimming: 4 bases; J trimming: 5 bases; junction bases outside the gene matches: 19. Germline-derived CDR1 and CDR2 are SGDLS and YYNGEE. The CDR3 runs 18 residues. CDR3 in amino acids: CASSPWTSVVSGRNEQYF. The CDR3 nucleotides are TGTGCCAGCAGCCCGTGGACTAGCGTCGTCAGTGGTAGGAACGAGCAGTACTTC.

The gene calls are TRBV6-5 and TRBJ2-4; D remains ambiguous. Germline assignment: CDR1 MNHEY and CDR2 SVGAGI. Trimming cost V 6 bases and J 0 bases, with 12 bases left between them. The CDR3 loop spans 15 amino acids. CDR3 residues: CASRGSSLAKNIQYF. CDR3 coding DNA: TGTGCCAGCAGGGGGTCGTCGCTAGCCAAAAACATTCAGTACTTC.

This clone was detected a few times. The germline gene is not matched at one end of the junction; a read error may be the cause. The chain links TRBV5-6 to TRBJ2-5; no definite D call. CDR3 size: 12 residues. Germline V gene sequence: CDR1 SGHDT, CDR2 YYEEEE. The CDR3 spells CASSQDHETQYF. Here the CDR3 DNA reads TGTGCCAGCAGCCAGGACCACGAGACCCAGTACTTC.

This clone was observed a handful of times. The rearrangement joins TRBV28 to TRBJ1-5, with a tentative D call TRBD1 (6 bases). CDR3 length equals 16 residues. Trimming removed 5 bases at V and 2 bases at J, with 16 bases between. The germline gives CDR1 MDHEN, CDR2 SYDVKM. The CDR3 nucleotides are TGTGCCAGCAGTGCCCCGACAGGTAGACGCAATCAGCCCCAGCATTTT. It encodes CASSAPTGRRNQPQHF.

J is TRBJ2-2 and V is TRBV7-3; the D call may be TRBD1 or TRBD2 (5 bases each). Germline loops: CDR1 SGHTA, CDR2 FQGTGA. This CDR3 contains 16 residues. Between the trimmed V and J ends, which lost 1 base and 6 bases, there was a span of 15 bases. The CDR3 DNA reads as TGTGCCAGCAGCTTAATCGCGGGCCTAGGGGCCGGGGAGCTGTTTTTT. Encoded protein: CASSLIAGLGAGELFF.

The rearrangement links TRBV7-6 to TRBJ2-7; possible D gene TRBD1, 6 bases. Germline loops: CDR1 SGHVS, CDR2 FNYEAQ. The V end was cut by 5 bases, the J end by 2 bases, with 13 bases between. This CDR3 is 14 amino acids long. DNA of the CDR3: TGTGCCAGCAGCCTAAGTGGGGGCCCCTACGAGCAGTACTTC. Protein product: CASSLSGGPYEQYF.

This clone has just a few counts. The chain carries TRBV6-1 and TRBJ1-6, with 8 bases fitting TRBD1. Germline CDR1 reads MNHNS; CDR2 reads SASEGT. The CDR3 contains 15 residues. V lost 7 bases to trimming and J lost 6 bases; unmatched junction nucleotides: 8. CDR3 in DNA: TGTGCCAGCATTCCGGGACAGGCGTTTAATTCACCCCTCCACTTT. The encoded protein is CASIPGQAFNSPLHF.

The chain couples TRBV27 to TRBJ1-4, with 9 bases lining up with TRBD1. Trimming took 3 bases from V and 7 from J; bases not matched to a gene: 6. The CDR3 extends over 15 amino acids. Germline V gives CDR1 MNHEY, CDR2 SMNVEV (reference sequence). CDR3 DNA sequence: TGTGCCAGCAGTTTTGTCCCGGACAGGGGTGAAAAACTGTTTTTT. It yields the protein CASSFVPDRGEKLFF.

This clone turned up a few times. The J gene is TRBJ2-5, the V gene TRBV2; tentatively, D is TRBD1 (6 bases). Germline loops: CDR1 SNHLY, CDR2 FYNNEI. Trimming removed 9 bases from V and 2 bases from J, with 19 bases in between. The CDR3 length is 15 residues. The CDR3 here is CASGTQGTIQETQYF. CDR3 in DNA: TGTGCCAGTGGGACACAGGGAACCATTCAAGAGACCCAGTACTTC.

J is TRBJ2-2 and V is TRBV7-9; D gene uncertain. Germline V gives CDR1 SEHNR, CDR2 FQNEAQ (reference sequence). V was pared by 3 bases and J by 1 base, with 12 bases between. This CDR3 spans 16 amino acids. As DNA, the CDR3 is TGTGCCAGCAGCTTCGGTAGAACGGAGAACACCGGGGAGCTGTTTTTT. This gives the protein CASSFGRTENTGELFF.

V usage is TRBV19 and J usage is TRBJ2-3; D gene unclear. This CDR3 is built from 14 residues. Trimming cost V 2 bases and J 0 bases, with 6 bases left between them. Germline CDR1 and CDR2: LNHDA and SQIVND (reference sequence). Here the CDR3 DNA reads TGTGCCAGTAGTATAAGGTACAGCACAGATACGCAGTATTTT. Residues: CASSIRYSTDTQYF. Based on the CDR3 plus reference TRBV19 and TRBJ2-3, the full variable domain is DGGITQSPKYLFRKEGQNVTLSCEQNLNHDAMYWYRQDPGQGLRLIYYSQIVNDFQKGDIAEGYSVSREKKESFPLTVTSAQKNPTAFYLCASSIRYSTDTQYFGPGTRLTVL.

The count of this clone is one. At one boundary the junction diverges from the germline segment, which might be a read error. The DNA for the CDR3 is TGTGCTAGCAGGTCGAAATCCGGGTCACCTAAACAGAGTACAGATACGCAGTATTTT. Protein: CASRSKSGSPKQSTDTQYF. The chain employs TRBV7-7 and TRBJ2-3; D gene ambiguous. CDR1 and CDR2 from the germline V gene are SSHAT and FNYEAQ (reference sequence). The CDR3 is 19 residues long.

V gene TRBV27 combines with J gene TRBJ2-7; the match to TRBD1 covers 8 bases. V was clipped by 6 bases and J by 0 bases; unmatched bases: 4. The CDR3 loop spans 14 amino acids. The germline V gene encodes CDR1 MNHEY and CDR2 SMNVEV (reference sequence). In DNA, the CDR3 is TGTGCCAGCAGGGCACAGGGGGTCTCCTACGAGCAGTACTTC. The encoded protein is CASRAQGVSYEQYF.

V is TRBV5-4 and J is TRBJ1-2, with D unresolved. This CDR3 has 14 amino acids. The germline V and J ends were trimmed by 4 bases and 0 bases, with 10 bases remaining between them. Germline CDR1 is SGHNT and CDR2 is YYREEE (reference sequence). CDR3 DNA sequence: TGTGCCAGCAGCCCTCTTGAAGCTAACTATGGCTACACCTTC. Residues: CASSPLEANYGYTF. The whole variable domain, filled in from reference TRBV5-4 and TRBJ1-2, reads ETGVTQSPTHLIKTRGQQVTLRCSSQSGHNTVSWYQQALGQGPQFIFQYYREEENGRGNFPPRFSGLQFPNYSSELNVNALELDDSALYLCASSPLEANYGYTFGSGTRLTVV.

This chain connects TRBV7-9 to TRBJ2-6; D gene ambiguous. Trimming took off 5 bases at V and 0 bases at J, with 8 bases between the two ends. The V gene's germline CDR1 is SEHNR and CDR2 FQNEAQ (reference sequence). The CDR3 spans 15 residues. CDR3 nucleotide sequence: TGTGCCAGCAGCGCAACAGCCTCTGGGGCCAACGTCCTGACTTTC. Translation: CASSATASGANVLTF.

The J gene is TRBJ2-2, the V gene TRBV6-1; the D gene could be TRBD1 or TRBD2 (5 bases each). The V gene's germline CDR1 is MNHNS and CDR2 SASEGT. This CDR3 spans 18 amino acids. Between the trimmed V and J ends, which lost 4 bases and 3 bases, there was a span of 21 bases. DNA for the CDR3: TGTGCCAGCAGTGTCGTGGGACGGGGAAACGCCGACACCGGGGAGCTGTTTTTT. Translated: CASSVVGRGNADTGELFF.

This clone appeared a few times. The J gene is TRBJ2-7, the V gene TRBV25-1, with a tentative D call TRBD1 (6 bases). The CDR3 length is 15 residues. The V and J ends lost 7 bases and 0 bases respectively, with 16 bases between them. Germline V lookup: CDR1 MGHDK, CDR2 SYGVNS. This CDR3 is CASNRIGGSSYEQYF. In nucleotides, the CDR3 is TGTGCCAGCAACCGGATAGGGGGAAGCTCCTACGAGCAGTACTTC.

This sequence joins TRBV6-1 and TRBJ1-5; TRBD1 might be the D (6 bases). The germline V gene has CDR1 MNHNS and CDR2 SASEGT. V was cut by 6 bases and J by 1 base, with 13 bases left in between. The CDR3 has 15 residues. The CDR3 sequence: CASRVQGWSNQPQHF. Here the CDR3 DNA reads TGTGCCAGCAGGGTACAGGGTTGGAGCAATCAGCCCCAGCATTTT.

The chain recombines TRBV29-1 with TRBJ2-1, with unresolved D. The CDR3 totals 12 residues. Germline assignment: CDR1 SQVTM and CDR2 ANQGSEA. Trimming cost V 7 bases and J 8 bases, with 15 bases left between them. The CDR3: CSATRVGDEQFF. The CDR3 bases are TGCAGCGCCACCCGAGTGGGCGATGAGCAGTTCTTC.

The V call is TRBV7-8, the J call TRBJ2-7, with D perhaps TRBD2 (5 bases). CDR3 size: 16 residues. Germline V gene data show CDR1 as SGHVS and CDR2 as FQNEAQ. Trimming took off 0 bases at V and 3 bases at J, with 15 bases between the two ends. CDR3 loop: CASSLAGRTASYEQYF. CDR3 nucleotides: TGTGCCAGCAGCTTAGCAGGGCGGACTGCGAGCTACGAGCAGTACTTC.

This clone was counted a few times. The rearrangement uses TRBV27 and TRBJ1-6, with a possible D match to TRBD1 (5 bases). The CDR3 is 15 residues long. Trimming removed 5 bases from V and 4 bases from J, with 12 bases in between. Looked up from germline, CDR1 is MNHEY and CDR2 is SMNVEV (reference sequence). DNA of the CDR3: TGTGCCAGCAGTCTTGACAGACGTTATAATTCACCCCTCCACTTT. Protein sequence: CASSLDRRYNSPLHF.

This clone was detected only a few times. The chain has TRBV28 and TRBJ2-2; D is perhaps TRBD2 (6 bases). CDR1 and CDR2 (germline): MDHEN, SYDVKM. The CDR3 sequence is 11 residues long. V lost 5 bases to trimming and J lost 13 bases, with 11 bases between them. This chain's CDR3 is CASSTEGRLFF. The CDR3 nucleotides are TGTGCCAGCAGTACGGAGGGGCGGCTGTTTTTT.

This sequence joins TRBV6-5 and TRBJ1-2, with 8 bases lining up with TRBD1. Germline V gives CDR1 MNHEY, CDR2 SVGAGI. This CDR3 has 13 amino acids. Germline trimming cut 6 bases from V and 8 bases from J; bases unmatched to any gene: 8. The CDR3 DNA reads TGTGCCAGCAGACCTCAGGGGGCGCAGGGCTACACCTTC. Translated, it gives CASRPQGAQGYTF.

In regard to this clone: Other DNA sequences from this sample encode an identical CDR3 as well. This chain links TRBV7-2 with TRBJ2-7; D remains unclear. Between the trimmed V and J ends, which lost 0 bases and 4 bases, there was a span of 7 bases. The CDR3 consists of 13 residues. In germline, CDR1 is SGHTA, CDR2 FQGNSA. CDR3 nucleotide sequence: TGTGCCAGCAGCTTAGCAGGGCTTTACGAGCAGTACTTC. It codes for CASSLAGLYEQYF. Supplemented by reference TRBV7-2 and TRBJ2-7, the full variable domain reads GAGVSQSPSNKVTEKGKDVELRCDPISGHTALYWYRQSLGQGLEFLIYFQGNSAPDKSGLPSDRFSAERTGGSVSTLTIQRTQQEDSAVYLCASSLAGLYEQYFGPGTRLTVT.